Listed below are T cell receptor beta chains from one sample, sequenced in a study of early T cells in non-severe SARS-CoV-2 infection. TCRdb re-called the 5' RACE reads through MiXCR, storing one row per CDR3 protein. The sample has over 55,000 distinct CDR3 sequences; 12% are singletons. The source material was whole blood. All receptors come from an adult who was a healthcare worker with PCR-confirmed SARS-CoV-2 infection or an uninfected control (not recorded which). CDR3s include the opening cysteine and the closing phenylalanine or tryptophan. D genes are given only for firm matches. The size of a clone is reported for some rows only, either as once, few or many, or as a class for expanded clones.

j_gene,d_gene,v_gene,abundance,CDR3nt,CDR3aa
TRBJ2-5,NA,TRBV5-1,many,TGCGCCAGCAGCCCCTCGGGGGCGGGGGTCGAGACCCAGTACTTC,CASSPSGAGVETQYF
TRBJ2-2,NA,TRBV6-2/TRBV6-3,many,TGTGCCAGCAGTCTAACCAACAGGGACACCGGGGAGCTGTTTTTT,CASSLTNRDTGELFF
TRBJ2-1,NA,TRBV20-1,many,TGCAGTGCTAGAGAAGTCCCCGGCTCCTACAATGAGCAGTTCTTC,CSAREVPGSYNEQFF
TRBJ2-7,NA,TRBV27,few,TGTGCCAGCAGGGATGGGGTTCACCACGAGCAGTACTTC,CASRDGVHHEQYF
TRBJ1-5,NA,TRBV6-2/TRBV6-3,many,TGTGCCAGCAGTTACGGCGGGGGCAATCAGCCCCAGCATTTT,CASSYGGGNQPQHF
TRBJ2-1,NA,TRBV18,many,TGTGCCAGCTCACCACGCCAGGCTTCAGGAGATGAGCAGTTCTTC,CASSPRQASGDEQFF
TRBJ2-7,TRBD1,TRBV11-2,many,TGTGCCAGCAGCCCTACCGGACAGGGAAACTACGAGCAGTACTTC,CASSPTGQGNYEQYF
TRBJ2-7,NA,TRBV27,many,TGTGCCAGCAGTTTAGGGGAGCTGGAGCAGTACTTC,CASSLGELEQYF
TRBJ2-7,TRBD1,TRBV10-3,NA,TGTGCCAGCCACGCAGGACAGGGGTACGAGCAGTACTTC,CASHAGQGYEQYF
TRBJ2-1,NA,TRBV29-1,many,TGCAGCGTTTCGGGGTTTGGAGAGCATGAGCAGTTCTTC,CSVSGFGEHEQFF
TRBJ2-1,NA,TRBV7-2,few,TGTGCCAGCAGCCGGGCGAACAGAAAATACAATGAGCAGTTCTTC,CASSRANRKYNEQFF
TRBJ2-3,TRBD2,TRBV10-2,many,TGCGCCAGCACCCGGACTAGCGGGATAGATACGCAGTATTTT,CASTRTSGIDTQYF
TRBJ2-7,NA,TRBV11-2,NA,TGTGCCAGCAGCTTAGAAGCGACTTGGGAGCAGTACTTC,CASSLEATWEQYF
TRBJ2-7,NA,TRBV29-1,many,TGCAGCGTCGCTCAGGGAGCCTACGAGCAGTACTTC,CSVAQGAYEQYF
TRBJ2-7,TRBD2,TRBV29-1,many,TGCAGCGCTTTCGGGACTAGCGGGTCCTACGAGCAGTACTTC,CSAFGTSGSYEQYF
TRBJ1-3,NA,TRBV6-2/TRBV6-3,many,TGTGCCAGCAGTGCAACTGAAGGAAACACCATATATTTT,CASSATEGNTIYF
TRBJ2-4,NA,TRBV28,many,TGTGCCAGCGCACAAGTCCTTCTAGCCAAAAACATTCAGTACTTC,CASAQVLLAKNIQYF
TRBJ2-3,NA,TRBV11-2,few,TGTGCCAGCAGCTTAGTCTCGGGACCCCCGAGTCGTACGCAGTATTTT,CASSLVSGPPSRTQYF
TRBJ2-1,TRBD1,TRBV9,many,TGTGCCAGCAGTCCCTCAGGGGGTTTGAAAGATGAGCAGTTCTTC,CASSPSGGLKDEQFF
TRBJ2-1,TRBD2,TRBV20-1,many,TGCAGTGCGAATATGGGGGGGAGCTCCTACAATGAGCAGTTCTTC,CSANMGGSSYNEQFF
TRBJ2-3,NA,TRBV27,many,TGTGCCAGCAGTTTAAGGGCACTTAGCCCAGATACGCAGTATTTT,CASSLRALSPDTQYF
TRBJ1-2,NA,TRBV7-2,NA,TGTGCCAGCAGCTTATACGTCGGCTATGGCTACACCTTC,CASSLYVGYGYTF
TRBJ1-3,NA,TRBV12-3/TRBV12-4,NA,TGTGCCAGTTACAAAAACTCTGGAAACACCATATATTTT,CASYKNSGNTIYF
TRBJ2-2,NA,TRBV10-1,many,TGCGCCAGCAGTTCCAGGGGAGTTGGCACCGGGGAGCTGTTTTTT,CASSSRGVGTGELFF
TRBJ2-5,TRBD2,TRBV11-2,many,TGTGCCAGCAGCTTAGTGAGAACTAGCGGGACCCAAGAGACCCAGTACTTC,CASSLVRTSGTQETQYF
TRBJ2-7,NA,TRBV7-7,many,TGTGCTAGCAGCTTAGTCTGGGGGGCTAGACCCTACGAGCAGTACTTC,CASSLVWGARPYEQYF
TRBJ1-1,NA,TRBV30,many,TGTGCCTGGAGTTACAGATCCTTAGAAGCTTTCTTT,CAWSYRSLEAFF
TRBJ2-5,NA,TRBV20-1,many,TGCAGTGCTAGAGATTTCAGGACACAGTACCAAGAGACCCAGTACTTC,CSARDFRTQYQETQYF
TRBJ2-5,NA,TRBV11-2,many,TGTGCCAGCAGTAGGGCTCAGGGGGGGACCCAGTACTTC,CASSRAQGGTQYF
TRBJ1-1,NA,TRBV7-8,many,TGTGCCAGCAGCTTAGCTGTACAGGTGAACACTGAAGCTTTCTTT,CASSLAVQVNTEAFF
TRBJ2-4,TRBD1,TRBV27,many,TGTGCCAGCACCCCCGGGACAGGGAGGCACATTCAGTACTTC,CASTPGTGRHIQYF
TRBJ2-7,TRBD1,TRBV29-1,NA,TGCAGCGTTGAAGTGGGGACAGGGACCTACGAGCAGTACTTC,CSVEVGTGTYEQYF
TRBJ2-1,NA,TRBV29-1,few,TGCAGCGTTCTATCAGGGAGCTCCTACAATGAGCAGTTCTTC,CSVLSGSSYNEQFF
TRBJ2-7,NA,TRBV12-3/TRBV12-4,many,TGTGCCAGCAGTTTAAAAGAGAACCGTCTCGAGCAGTACTTC,CASSLKENRLEQYF
TRBJ2-3,NA,TRBV20-1,many,TGCAGTGCTAGAGATGGAGGGGCCAGGGCAGATACGCAGTATTTT,CSARDGGARADTQYF
TRBJ1-4,TRBD1,TRBV20-1,many,TGCAGTGCTAGACCGGGACAGGGTGAAACTAATGAAAAACTGTTTTTT,CSARPGQGETNEKLFF
TRBJ1-2,NA,TRBV4-3,many,TGCGCCAGCAGCTTGGGGACATCCAACTATGGCTACACCTTC,CASSLGTSNYGYTF
TRBJ2-1,TRBD2,TRBV20-1,many,TGCAGTGCTAGAGAGACTAGCGGGAGGTTATACAATGAGCAGTTCTTC,CSARETSGRLYNEQFF
TRBJ2-1,NA,TRBV28,many,TGTGCCAGCAGTTTATTTCGCCGGGGGCCGTTCTTC,CASSLFRRGPFF
TRBJ2-7,NA,TRBV27,many,TGTGCCAGCAGTTCCCAGGACAGACTCTCCTACGAGCAGTACTTC,CASSSQDRLSYEQYF
TRBJ1-1,TRBD1,TRBV29-1,many,TGCAGCGTTGACCGGAAGACAGGGCCTGAAGCTTTCTTT,CSVDRKTGPEAFF
TRBJ2-5,NA,TRBV6-5,many,TGTGCCAGCAGTTACTCGAGACACACAGGGACACAAGAGACCCAGTACTTC,CASSYSRHTGTQETQYF
TRBJ2-1,NA,TRBV10-3,many,TGTGCCACCCAGGATCTTACAGGAATTGAGCAGTTCTTC,CATQDLTGIEQFF
TRBJ2-7,TRBD1,TRBV15,many,TGTGCCACCAGCGCAGGTGTGGGACAGAGCTCCTACGAGCAGTACTTC,CATSAGVGQSSYEQYF
TRBJ1-1,NA,TRBV3-1,few,TGTGCCAGCAGCCAAGATCAGGTAACATGGGCTTTCTTT,CASSQDQVTWAFF
TRBJ2-7,NA,TRBV7-2,many,TGTGCCAGCAGCCCAGGCCAGCTGGGGCAGTACGAGCAGTACTTC,CASSPGQLGQYEQYF
TRBJ1-6,NA,TRBV20-1,NA,TGCAGTGCTAGATTGCTAGAACGTTCACCCCTCCACTTT,CSARLLERSPLHF
TRBJ2-7,TRBD2,TRBV10-3,many,TGTGCCATCAGAGGGACTAGCGGGGACTACGAGCAGTACTTC,CAIRGTSGDYEQYF
TRBJ1-2,NA,TRBV7-9,many,TGTGCCAGCAGCGGGGCGGACAGTCGGGGCTATGGCTACACCTTC,CASSGADSRGYGYTF